This T cell receptor (beta chain) originates from a study of cytomegalovirus exposure and HLA in healthy donors. Study in general: The use of the same platform for the roughly 130 validation repertoires and the roughly 730 first-cohort repertoires was reported by a later analysis. Overall study results and limits: Reports indicated that the classifier achieved high specificity and sensitivity in diagnosing cytomegalovirus status. The study designated 150 or so TCR beta chains cytomegalovirus-associated.

Method: immunoSEQ multiplex PCR; TCRdb's copy keeps in-frame clones and lacks some. Among some 250,000 clones listed, about 90% were seen once. The germline V gene has CDR1 MNHEY and CDR2 SMNVEV (reference sequence). The germline V and J ends were trimmed by 1 base and 1 base, with 9 bases remaining between them. The CDR3 spans 15 residues. With respect to this clone: Its antigen is still unknown.

Sequencing was done on a sample of PBMCs. The clonotype originates from a woman younger than 30 in good health and CMV-seronegative. The chain is built from TRBV27 and TRBJ2-3; D is perhaps TRBD2 (7 bases). The CDR3 protein is CASSLWGGRTDTQYF. The DNA for the CDR3 is TGTGCCAGCAGTTTATGGGGGGGGCGCACAGATACGCAGTATTTT.